Included here is one TCR beta chain sequence, with context. Per the authors' pipeline: Using reference gene primer amplification, nucleated cell counts were estimated. Clones were read by immunoSEQ multiplex PCR, and TCRdb kept only the in-frame ones, dropping some. V, J and clone size derive from that table, while D and trimming were established from the DNA sequence. Of 55,000 to 75,000 clones listed, approximately 84% are singletons. This entry is derived from a study of blood T cell repertoires in COVID-19. Study overall: Samples came from the United States, Italy and Spain, spanning acute and convalescent COVID-19. Sources were T cells, B-cell-depleted T cells, or PBMCs; the material itself was cDNA or gDNA.

Germline V gene lookup returns CDR1 LNHDA and CDR2 SQIVND (reference sequence). Losses at the gene ends were 3 bases for V and 4 bases for J; bases not matched to a gene: 6. The CDR3 runs 15 residues. Patients of the Seattle cohort, enrolled during active infection, were followed longitudinally. The rearrangement uses TRBV19 and TRBJ1-1; 9 nucleotides agree with TRBD1. This clonotype was obtained from a man older than 75 with COVID-19, enrolled during active disease. The specimen sequenced was peripheral blood. The CDR3 loop is CASSIKDRGTTEAFF. CDR3 in DNA: TGTGCCAGTAGTATTAAGGACAGGGGAACCACTGAAGCTTTCTTT.